Presented here are 8 T cell receptor beta chains from one specimen sequenced in a study of Ad26.COV2.S vaccination and SARS-CoV-2 variants (TCRdb year 2021). The treatment or condition label, as the study defines it: approximately 18 received Ad26.COV2.S at low or high dose, single or two shots; about 5 received placebo; per-sample allocation not given. For vaccine and placebo recipients, repertoires were sequenced using samples collected on day 63 after the first injection. Libraries came from the immunoSEQ multiplex PCR assay. TCRdb stores this immuneACCESS table with in-frame sequences only. Part of the clones is absent; in the studies checked, under half of the shortfall reflects unresolved V genes, and no reason is known for the rest. The sample records about 420,000 clones, approximately 88% of which are singletons. The top ten hold 3.6% of the sample. Material: peripheral blood, obtained in a trial of Ad26.COV2.S vaccine versus placebo. These receptors originate from a person between 18 and 65 years old who received the Ad26.COV2.S COVID-19 vaccine or a placebo.

CDR3 sequence (DNA): TGCGCCAGCAGCCCGGGACAGGGTAGGACTTCCTTAGAGACCCAGTACTTC. It specifies CASSPGQGRTSLETQYF. The chain carries TRBV5-1 and TRBJ2-5; 9 bases map to TRBD1. This CDR3 is 17 amino acids long. In germline, CDR1 is SGHRS, CDR2 YFSETQ. V shed 4 bases and J 4 bases; nucleotides not matched to a gene: 14. Full variable domain (missing parts from reference TRBV5-1 and TRBJ2-5): KAGVTQTPRYLIKTRGQQVTLSCSPISGHRSVSWYQQTPGQGLQFLFEYFSETQRNKGNFPGRFSGRQFSNSRSEMNVSTLELGDSALYLCASSPGQGRTSLETQYFGPGTRLLVL.

V and J are TRBV27 and TRBJ2-7, with D perhaps TRBD1 (6 bases). The V end was cut by 4 bases, the J end by 5 bases, with 18 bases between. Germline CDR1 is MNHEY and CDR2 is SMNVEV (reference sequence). The CDR3 loop spans 15 amino acids. CDR3 loop: CASSSTGRAQDEQYF. The CDR3, as DNA: TGTGCCAGCAGTTCGACAGGTCGTGCTCAGGACGAGCAGTACTTC.

This clone showed up just once. V usage is TRBV2 and J usage is TRBJ2-4; D gene unclear. Between the trimmed V and J ends, which lost 6 bases and 1 base, there was a span of 19 bases. The CDR3 has 17 amino acids. The germline CDR1 and CDR2 sequences are SNHLY and FYNNEI. The CDR3 DNA sequence: TGTGCCAGCAGCCTAGGGCGGTCCCCAACGGCCAAAAACATTCAGTACTTC. Translated, it gives CASSLGRSPTAKNIQYF.

J is TRBJ1-2 and V is TRBV6-5; maybe TRBD1 (5 bases). This CDR3 comprises 15 residues. Germline CDR1 reads MNHEY; CDR2 reads SVGAGI. V lost 2 bases and J lost 2, with 12 bases in between. The CDR3 region is CASSYGGTANYGYTF. CDR3 bases: TGTGCCAGCAGTTACGGTGGGACGGCCAACTATGGCTACACCTTC.

CDR3 nucleotides: TGTGCCAGCAGTGAAGCGCTTATTGAAGCTTTCTTT. Its protein is CASSEALIEAFF. The chain is built from TRBV2 and TRBJ1-1; no reliable D call. The CDR3 extends over 12 amino acids. Germline V CDR1 and CDR2: SNHLY, FYNNEI. V gave up 0 bases and J gave up 7 bases, with 6 bases separating them. The full variable domain, its missing parts supplied by reference TRBV2 and TRBJ1-1, is EPEVTQTPSHQVTQMGQEVILRCVPISNHLYFYWYRQILGQKVEFLVSFYNNEISEKSEIFDDQFSVERPDGSNFTLKIRSTKLEDSAMYFCASSEALIEAFFGQGTRLTVV.

The table lists this clone with a few counts. The chain uses TRBV5-4 and TRBJ1-6; 7 bases match TRBD1. Germline V gene lookup returns CDR1 SGHNT and CDR2 YYREEE (reference sequence). Germline trimming cut 10 bases from V and 9 bases from J; bases unmatched to any gene: 16. CDR3 length: 15 residues. The CDR3 sequence: CASARAGTDVSPLHF. The DNA of the CDR3 is TGTGCCTCGGCGAGGGCGGGGACAGACGTTTCACCCCTCCACTTT.

The chain employs TRBV19 and TRBJ2-1; D perhaps matches TRBD2 (5 bases). This CDR3 is built from 13 residues. Germline CDR1 and CDR2: LNHDA and SQIVND (reference sequence). The V and J ends lost 0 bases and 7 bases respectively, with 7 bases between them. The CDR3 spells CASSIDGENEQFF. The DNA for the CDR3 is TGTGCCAGTAGTATAGATGGGGAGAATGAGCAGTTCTTC.

This clone has more than one count but fewer than ten. V is TRBV5-1 and J is TRBJ1-1; D uncertain. CDR1 is SGHRS, CDR2 YFSETQ, per germline. V was cut by 0 bases and J by 8 bases, with 14 bases left in between. This CDR3 is built from 14 residues. The CDR3 is CASSLVWREEEAFF. The CDR3 DNA reads TGCGCCAGCAGCTTGGTGTGGAGGGAGGAGGAAGCTTTCTTT.